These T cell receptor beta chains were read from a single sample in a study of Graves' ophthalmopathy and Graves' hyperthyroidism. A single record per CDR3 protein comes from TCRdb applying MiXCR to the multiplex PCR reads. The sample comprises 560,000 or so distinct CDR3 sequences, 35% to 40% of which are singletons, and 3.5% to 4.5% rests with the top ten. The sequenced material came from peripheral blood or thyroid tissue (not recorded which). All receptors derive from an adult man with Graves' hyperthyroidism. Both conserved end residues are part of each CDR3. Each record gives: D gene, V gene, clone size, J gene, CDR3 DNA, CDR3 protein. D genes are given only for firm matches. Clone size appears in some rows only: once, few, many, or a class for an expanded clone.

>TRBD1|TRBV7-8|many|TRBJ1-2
TGTGCCAGCAGCTACTACAGGGGGCGCGGGTATGGCTACACCTTC
CASSYYRGRGYGYTF
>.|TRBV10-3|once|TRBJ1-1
TGTGCCATCAGTGAGACTAGCGGGATGGCTGAAGCTTTCTTT
CAISETSGMAEAFF
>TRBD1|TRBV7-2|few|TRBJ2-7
TGTGCCAGCAGCTTCGGACAGGTCGCGGACGAGCAGTACTTC
CASSFGQVADEQYF
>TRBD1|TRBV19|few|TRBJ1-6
TGTGCCAGTAGTATACACCCCTCGGGACAGGGCTGGAATTCACCCCTCCACTTT
CASSIHPSGQGWNSPLHF
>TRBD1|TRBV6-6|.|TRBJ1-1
TGTGCCGGCAGAATGACAGGGAAAAACACTGAAGCTTTCTTT
CAGRMTGKNTEAFF
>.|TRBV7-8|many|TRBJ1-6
TGTGCCAGCAGCCTCGGACAGATGGATTCACCCCTCCACTTT
CASSLGQMDSPLHF
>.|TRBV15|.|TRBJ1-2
TGTGCCACCAGCAGAGGGGCAGGGGATGGCTACACCTTC
CATSRGAGDGYTF
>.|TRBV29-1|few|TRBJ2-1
TGCAGCGTTGAAGATGGCCGGCGGCACAATGAGCAGTTCTTC
CSVEDGRRHNEQFF
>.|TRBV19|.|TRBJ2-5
TGTGCCAGTAGTAAGCCAGGGAGGTTGGAGACCCAGTACTTC
CASSKPGRLETQYF
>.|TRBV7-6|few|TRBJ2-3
TGTGCCAGCAGCCTACGACAGGGCACAGATACGCAGTATTTT
CASSLRQGTDTQYF
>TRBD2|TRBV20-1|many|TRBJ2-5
TGCAGTGGTAGCTCTTTAGCGGGCGGGGAGACCCAGTACTTC
CSGSSLAGGETQYF
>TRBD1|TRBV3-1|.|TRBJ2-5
TGTGCCAGCAGCGACAAGGGACAGGGCAATCAGCCCCAGTACTTC
CASSDKGQGNQPQYF
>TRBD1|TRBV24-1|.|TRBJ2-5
TGTGCCACCAGTGACCGGGGACAGGGCGAACAAGAGACCCAGTACTTC
CATSDRGQGEQETQYF
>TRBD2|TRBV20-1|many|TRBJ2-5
TGCAGTGTCGCGGTTCGGCTAGCGGGTCTCCAAGAGACCCAGTACTTC
CSVAVRLAGLQETQYF
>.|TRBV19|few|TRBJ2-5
TGTGCCAGTAGTATAGACGGCAGAATCCAAGAGACCCAGTACTTC
CASSIDGRIQETQYF
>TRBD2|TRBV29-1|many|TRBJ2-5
TGCAGCGCCGGGACTTTAGCGGGGGGGACCCAGTACTTC
CSAGTLAGGTQYF
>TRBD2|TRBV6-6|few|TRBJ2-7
TGTGCCAGCAGTGAAGCAAGGAGCGGGAGTGGGGAGCAGTACTTC
CASSEARSGSGEQYF
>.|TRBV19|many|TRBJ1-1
TGTGCCAGTAGTTGGGTAGGGAACACTGAAGCTTTCTTT
CASSWVGNTEAFF
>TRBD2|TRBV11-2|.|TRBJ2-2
TGTGCCAGCTCGTCGTGGGGACCGACTAGCGGGATAGGGGAGCTGTTTTTT
CASSSWGPTSGIGELFF
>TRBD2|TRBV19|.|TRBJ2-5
TGTGCCAGTAGCCCTACTAGCGGGGTGAGGGAGACCCAGTACTTC
CASSPTSGVRETQYF
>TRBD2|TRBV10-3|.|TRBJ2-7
TGTGCCAGCAGTGAGTCCCGGCCAGCGGGAGACGAGCAGTACTTC
CASSESRPAGDEQYF
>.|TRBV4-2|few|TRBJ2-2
TGTGCCAGCAGCCTAGATACCAAAGACTGGGGCAGCACCGGGGAGCTGTTTTTT
CASSLDTKDWGSTGELFF
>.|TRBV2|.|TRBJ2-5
TGTGCCAGCAGTGATGGTGTGGGGATTCGGTACCAAGAGACCCAGTACTTC
CASSDGVGIRYQETQYF
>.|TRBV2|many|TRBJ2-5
TGTGCTACAGTTCGGGACACTCAAGAGACCCAGTACTTC
CATVRDTQETQYF
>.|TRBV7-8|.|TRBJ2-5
TGTGCCAGCAGCTTAGCGGAGAGGAGCAATCAGCCCCAGTACTTC
CASSLAERSNQPQYF
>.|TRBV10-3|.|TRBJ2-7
TGTGCCATCGGGGAAACCTACGAGCAGTACTTC
CAIGETYEQYF
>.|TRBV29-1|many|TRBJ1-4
TGCAGCGTTGAAGAAAGGGGACCGGGACATAAAAAACTGTTTTTT
CSVEERGPGHKKLFF
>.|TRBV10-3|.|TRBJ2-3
TGTGCCATCAGTGAGTCCGGGGATGGCACAGATACGCAGTATTTT
CAISESGDGTDTQYF
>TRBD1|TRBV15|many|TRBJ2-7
TGTGCCACCAGCAGAGATCTGGGGACAGGCTACGAGCAGTACTTC
CATSRDLGTGYEQYF
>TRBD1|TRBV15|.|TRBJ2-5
TGTGCCACCAACAGAGACCGGGACAGACAAGAGGCCCAGTACTTC
CATNRDRDRQEAQYF
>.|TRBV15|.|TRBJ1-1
TGTGCCACCAGCAGAGACAGTCTCGGGGATGAAGCTTTCTTT
CATSRDSLGDEAFF
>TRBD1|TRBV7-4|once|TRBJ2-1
TGTGCCAGCAGTCCCGGACAGGGGTCTGAGCAGTTCTTC
CASSPGQGSEQFF
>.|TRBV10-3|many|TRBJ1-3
TGTGCCCATAAGACTGAGGCCGAGGGAAACACCATATATTTT
CAHKTEAEGNTIYF
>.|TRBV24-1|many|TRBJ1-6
TGTGCCACCAGTGATTCCAGCTCCTATAATTCACCCCTCCACTTT
CATSDSSSYNSPLHF
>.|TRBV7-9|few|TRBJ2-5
TGTGCCAGCAGCTTGGGTCGCTCTAGCTATGAGACCCAGTACTTC
CASSLGRSSYETQYF
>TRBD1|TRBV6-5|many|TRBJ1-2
TGTGCCAGCAGACCGACAGGGGCCGTCTATGGCTACACCTTC
CASRPTGAVYGYTF
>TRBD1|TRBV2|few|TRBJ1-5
TGTGCCAGCAGAGACCGCGACAGGGCGACCCAGCATTTT
CASRDRDRATQHF
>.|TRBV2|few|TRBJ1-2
TGTGCCAGCAGTGATATAGGGCCAAACTATGGCTACACCTTC
CASSDIGPNYGYTF
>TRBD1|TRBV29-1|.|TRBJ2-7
TGCAGCTGGGGACAGGGCGACGAGCAGTACTTC
CSWGQGDEQYF
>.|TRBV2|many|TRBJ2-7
TGTGCCAGCAGTGACAGCTCCTACGAGCAGTACTTC
CASSDSSYEQYF
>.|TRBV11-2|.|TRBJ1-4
TGTGCCAGCAGCTTCGGGGAACAGTCGGAAAAACTGTTTTTT
CASSFGEQSEKLFF
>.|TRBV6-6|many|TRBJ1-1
TGTGCCAGCAGTTACTGGGAAATAAGTAGTGCTTTCTTT
CASSYWEISSAFF
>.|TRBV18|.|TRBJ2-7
TGTGCCAGCTCACCATTGGAGGGGGACGAGCAGTACTTC
CASSPLEGDEQYF
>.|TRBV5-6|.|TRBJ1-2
TGTGCCAGCAGCTTGGTTGTATCCATGCGGGGAGGTGGCTACACCTTC
CASSLVVSMRGGGYTF
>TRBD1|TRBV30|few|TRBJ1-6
TGTGCCTGGAGTTTACAGGGGAACTCACCCCTCCACTTT
CAWSLQGNSPLHF
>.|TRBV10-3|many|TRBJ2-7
TGTGCCATCAGTGTGGGGGCCAGCTCCTACGAGCAGTACTTC
CAISVGASSYEQYF
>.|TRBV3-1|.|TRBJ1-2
TGTGCCAGCAGTCGAGACAGCCACAGGACCGGGGTCGGTGGCTACACCTTC
CASSRDSHRTGVGGYTF
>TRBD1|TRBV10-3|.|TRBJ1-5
TGTGCCATCAGGAATGGACAGGGGGAGTTTCAGCCCCAGCATTTT
CAIRNGQGEFQPQHF
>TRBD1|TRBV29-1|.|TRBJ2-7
TGCAGCGCTCGGACAGGGGCGGGCTCCTACGAGCAGTACTTC
CSARTGAGSYEQYF
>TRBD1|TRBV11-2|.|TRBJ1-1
TGTGCCAGCAGCTCCACCGGACAGGGGTCCCAGCCCCTGGCTTTCTTT
CASSSTGQGSQPLAFF
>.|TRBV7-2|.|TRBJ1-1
TGTGCCAGCAGCCACGGGGGAGTACTGGGGGTCACTGAAGCTTTCTTT
CASSHGGVLGVTEAFF
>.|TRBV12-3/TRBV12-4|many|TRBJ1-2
TGTGCCAGCAGTTTATCCCGGACCTCGGGAGGCTACACCTTC
CASSLSRTSGGYTF
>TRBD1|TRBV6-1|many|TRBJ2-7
TGTGCCAGCAGTGAATGGGGACAGGCGGAGCAGTACTTC
CASSEWGQAEQYF
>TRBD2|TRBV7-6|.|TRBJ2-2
TGTGCCAGCAGCTTAAACGGGGGGGCAGGCGGGGAGCTGTTTTTT
CASSLNGGAGGELFF
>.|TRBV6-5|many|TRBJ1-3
TGTGCCAGCAGTTACTCGCAGGGGTTCTCTGGAAACACCATATATTTT
CASSYSQGFSGNTIYF
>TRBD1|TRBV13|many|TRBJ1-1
TGTGCCAGCAGCTGGACAGGGAGGACTGAAGCTTTCTTT
CASSWTGRTEAFF
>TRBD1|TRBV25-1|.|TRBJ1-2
TGTGCCAGCAGGACCGCCGGGCGAACAGGGGGGTGGTGGGGCTACACCTTC
CASRTAGRTGGWWGYTF